These T cell receptor beta chains were read from a single sample in a study of blood T cell repertoires in COVID-19. Profiling relied on immunoSEQ multiplex PCR, and the TCRdb table lists in-frame clones only, not all of them. The data contain fewer than 200,000 clones, 70% to 90% of them seen just once; the ten biggest clones take up approximately 2.1%. The sequenced sample consisted of peripheral blood. The receptors shown here come from a man aged 18 to 35 who had recovered from COVID-19. The CDR3 runs from the conserved cysteine through the conserved F or W. D genes are given only for firm matches. Part of the rows lack a size; the others show once, few, many or a class for expanded clones.

j_call,d_call,clone_size,v_call,cdr3_aa,cdr3_nt
TRBJ2-1,-,-,TRBV5-1,CASSHAGNEQFF,TGCGCCAGCAGCCACGCAGGCAATGAGCAGTTCTTC
TRBJ1-5,TRBD1,-,TRBV7-2,CASSTGTGGRQPQHF,TGTGCCAGCAGCACGGGGACAGGTGGCCGGCAGCCCCAGCATTTT
TRBJ2-7,-,-,TRBV12-3/TRBV12-4,CASRENYEQYF,TGTGCCAGCAGGGAGAACTACGAGCAGTACTTC
TRBJ1-5,TRBD1,-,TRBV7-8,CASSPGQGYQPQHF,TGTGCCAGCAGCCCGGGACAGGGTTATCAGCCCCAGCATTTT
TRBJ1-1,-,-,TRBV28,CASRDSMNTEAFF,TGTGCCAGCAGGGACAGTATGAACACTGAAGCTTTCTTT
TRBJ1-6,TRBD1,-,TRBV7-9,CASSLGQGGSYNSPLHF,TGTGCCAGCAGTTTAGGACAGGGGGGATCCTATAATTCACCCCTCCACTTT
TRBJ2-1,-,-,TRBV25-1,CASSELGERAYNEQFF,TGTGCCAGCAGTGAATTAGGCGAGAGGGCTTACAATGAGCAGTTCTTC
TRBJ1-4,TRBD1,-,TRBV7-9,CASSPERGLEKLFF,TGTGCCAGCAGCCCCGAAAGGGGGCTCGAAAAACTGTTTTTT
TRBJ1-2,TRBD1,once,TRBV18,CASSRQGGNYGYTF,TGTGCCAGCTCTCGACAGGGGGGAAACTATGGCTACACCTTC
TRBJ1-1,TRBD1,-,TRBV4-2,CASSPVDRGAFF,TGTGCCAGCAGCCCAGTAGACAGGGGAGCTTTCTTT
TRBJ2-1,-,-,TRBV10-1,CASSDVRRLTYNEQFF,TGCGCCAGCAGTGATGTGCGGCGACTTACCTACAATGAGCAGTTCTTC
TRBJ2-1,-,-,TRBV6-2/TRBV6-3,CASSYSTYGGPYNEQFF,TGTGCCAGCAGTTACTCGACGTACGGGGGTCCCTACAATGAGCAGTTCTTC
TRBJ1-2,-,few,TRBV3-1/TRBV3-2,CASSQGSINYGYTF,TGTGCCAGCAGCCAAGGTTCCATCAACTATGGCTACACCTTC
TRBJ2-5,TRBD1,once,TRBV10-1,CASSFDRDETQYF,TGCGCCAGCAGTTTTGACAGGGATGAGACCCAGTACTTC
TRBJ1-4,TRBD1,-,TRBV27,CASSTSQGAVEKLFF,TGTGCCAGCAGTACCTCACAGGGGGCGGTTGAAAAACTGTTTTTT
TRBJ1-6,-,-,TRBV7-3,CASSFEGSNSPLHF,TGTGCCAGCAGCTTTGAGGGCTCGAATTCACCCCTCCACTTT
TRBJ2-1,-,few,TRBV6-4,CASSEGPNNEQFF,TGTGCCAGCAGTGAGGGGCCCAACAATGAGCAGTTCTTC
TRBJ2-7,-,-,TRBV4-3,CASSQDISAGEEQYF,TGCGCCAGCAGCCAAGATATCTCGGCAGGGGAAGAGCAGTACTTC
TRBJ2-2,TRBD2,-,TRBV15,CATSSGRAYTGELFF,TGTGCCACCAGCAGTGGGAGGGCCTACACCGGGGAGCTGTTTTTT
TRBJ1-1,-,-,TRBV12-3/TRBV12-4,CASSDQEYTEAFF,TGTGCCAGCTCAGATCAGGAATACACTGAAGCTTTCTTT
TRBJ2-1,-,-,TRBV15,CATSQRRGSLVYEQFF,TGTGCCACCAGTCAGCGTCGAGGAAGTTTAGTGTATGAGCAGTTCTTC
TRBJ1-2,-,once,TRBV14,CASSEGGLNYGYTF,TGTGCCAGCAGCGAGGGTGGGTTAAACTATGGCTACACCTTC
TRBJ1-2,-,-,TRBV12-3/TRBV12-4,CASSTGGAF,TGTGCCAGCAGCACGGGGGGTGCCTTC
TRBJ1-2,TRBD1,-,TRBV6-2/TRBV6-3,CASSSGTGNGYTF,TGTGCCAGCAGTTCCGGGACAGGGAATGGCTACACCTTC
TRBJ2-5,-,once,TRBV2,CASLNYPGYQETQYF,TGTGCCAGCCTAAATTACCCAGGGTACCAAGAGACCCAGTACTTC
TRBJ1-5,-,-,TRBV10-3,CAISENKVFGAQHF,TGTGCCATCAGTGAGAATAAGGTTTTTGGAGCCCAGCATTTT
TRBJ1-1,-,-,TRBV5-1,CASSFYGFGNTEAFF,TGCGCCAGCAGCTTTTACGGGTTCGGGAACACTGAAGCTTTCTTT
TRBJ2-3,-,-,TRBV19,CASSIRLVSDTQYF,TGTGCCAGTAGTATCCGACTAGTTTCAGATACGCAGTATTTT
TRBJ2-5,-,-,TRBV28,CASSSTGQGQETQYF,TGTGCCAGCAGTTCGACGGGCCAGGGGCAAGAGACCCAGTACTTC
TRBJ2-1,TRBD1,-,TRBV7-2,CASSLYRTGDNEQFF,TGTGCCAGCAGCTTATATAGGACAGGCGACAATGAGCAGTTCTTC
TRBJ2-7,-,-,TRBV7-2,CASSSSGQGYHEQYF,TGTGCCAGCAGCTCATCCGGGCAGGGGTACCACGAGCAGTACTTC
TRBJ2-7,-,-,TRBV24-1,CATSDPRGSEQYF,TGTGCCACCAGTGATCCCCGGGGAAGCGAGCAGTACTTC
TRBJ1-3,-,-,TRBV2,CASGGAGSGNTIYF,TGTGCCAGCGGGGGGGCCGGGTCTGGAAACACCATATATTTT
TRBJ2-1,-,-,TRBV7-9,CASSLVLSSYNEQFF,TGTGCCAGCAGCTTAGTTCTGAGCTCATACAATGAGCAGTTCTTC
TRBJ2-2,TRBD2,-,TRBV4-3,CASSPGGLSNTGELFF,TGCGCCAGCAGCCCGGGGGGGCTGTCGAACACCGGGGAGCTGTTTTTT
TRBJ2-3,-,-,TRBV4-1,CASSLSKLDTQYF,TGCGCCAGCAGCCTCTCCAAGCTGGATACGCAGTATTTT
TRBJ1-5,-,-,TRBV28,CASSLWAGGNQPQHF,TGTGCCAGCAGTTTATGGGCAGGGGGCAATCAGCCCCAGCATTTT
TRBJ2-7,TRBD1,-,TRBV25-1,CASSEGWGQASYEQYF,TGTGCCAGCAGTGAAGGTTGGGGACAGGCTTCCTACGAGCAGTACTTC
TRBJ2-3,TRBD2,-,TRBV5-1,CASTLAGEDTQYF,TGCGCCAGCACTCTAGCGGGAGAGGATACGCAGTATTTT
TRBJ2-5,TRBD2,-,TRBV18,CASSPLSSSGRVETQYF,TGTGCCAGCTCACCATTGAGTTCTAGCGGGAGAGTGGAGACCCAGTACTTC
TRBJ1-1,TRBD1,-,TRBV28,CASTPPGGNTEAFF,TGTGCCAGCACCCCCCCAGGGGGGAACACTGAAGCTTTCTTT
TRBJ2-7,TRBD1,-,TRBV2,CASSVGAGGYNEQYF,TGTGCCAGCAGTGTTGGTGCAGGGGGCTACAACGAGCAGTACTTC
TRBJ2-2,TRBD2,once,TRBV15,CATSRAGLAAGELFF,TGTGCCACCAGCAGAGCTGGACTAGCGGCCGGGGAGCTGTTTTTT
TRBJ2-1,TRBD2,-,TRBV29-1,CSVGRLAAAGEQFF,TGCAGCGTCGGCCGGCTAGCGGCTGCTGGTGAGCAGTTCTTC
TRBJ2-7,TRBD2,-,TRBV3-1/TRBV3-2,CASSRIGLLAGGEQYF,TGTGCCAGCAGCCGAATTGGTTTACTAGCGGGAGGCGAGCAGTACTTC
TRBJ2-2,-,-,TRBV9,CASSAPPRGGELFF,TGTGCCAGCAGCGCCCCCCCTCGGGGGGGGGAGCTGTTTTTT
TRBJ1-2,TRBD1,-,TRBV4-3,CASSQHTGEGYTF,TGCGCCAGCAGCCAACATACAGGGGAAGGCTACACCTTC
TRBJ2-1,TRBD1,-,TRBV7-2,CASSTDRGRDEQFF,TGTGCCAGCAGCACCGACAGGGGGCGGGATGAGCAGTTCTTC
TRBJ2-7,-,-,TRBV21-1,CASSKGQGSSHEQYF,TGTGCCAGCAGCAAAGGACAGGGTTCATCCCACGAGCAGTACTTC
TRBJ2-1,TRBD2,-,TRBV11-2,CASSQSGGGYNEQFF,TGTGCCAGCAGCCAATCGGGGGGGGGCTACAATGAGCAGTTCTTC